This T cell receptor beta chain was observed in a study of T cells in Graves' hyperthyroidism and ophthalmopathy (dated by TCRdb to between 2018 and 2020). About the investigation overall: Peripheral blood was collected at initial diagnosis, before any treatment. Prospective prediction of ophthalmopathy was tested in an independent validation cohort consisting of some 20 hyperthyroidism patients and around 16 patients who later progressed to ophthalmopathy. After sampling, hyperthyroidism patients received methimazole starting at 30 mg daily, and ophthalmopathy patients received high-dose intravenous methylprednisolone. In roughly six Graves' hyperthyroidism patients, the study also compared T-cell repertoires from thyroid tissue with T-cell repertoires from blood. TCR Vbeta CDR3 sequencing of approximately 140 peripheral blood samples (43 ophthalmopathy, about 75 hyperthyroidism and roughly 17 progressor patients) is reported in the paper. The roughly 99 discovery patients were divided at random into training and test sets in a 7:3 ratio. To identify distinguishing TCR V-J signatures, a discovery cohort of about 95 patients was used, comprising 43 with Graves' ophthalmopathy and roughly 60 with stable Graves' hyperthyroidism. General conclusions and limits of the study: A 13 V-J signature model separated ophthalmopathy from stable hyperthyroidism, with approximately 86% sensitivity and about 81% specificity in cross-validation and 80%/75% in testing. Sample size was not statistically predetermined, and blinding of investigators to group allocation was not performed. Most expanded thyroid clonotypes (frequency above 0.001) were also found in blood, which suggests that blood repertoires may mirror thyroid immune responses. In validation, the model predicted progression to ophthalmopathy with approximately 70% sensitivity and roughly 75% specificity, a median of approximately 6.5 months before onset.

Per the germline V gene, MNHNS is the CDR1 and SASEGT is the CDR2. From its cysteine to its phenylalanine, the CDR3 spans 13 amino acids. The only DNA kept is the CDR3, 39 bases in frame from the first base. V loses 7 bases, J loses 1 base, and the germline ends lie 10 bases apart. Ophthalmopathy patients had moderately to severely active disease, with a Clinical Activity Score of 3 or more, a NOSPECS grade of 4 or more, and a disease duration of less than 3 months. The study excluded patients with uncontrolled infections, other autoimmune diseases, pregnancy or lactation. Diagnoses were established on the basis of clinical symptoms, serum thyroxine and TRAb, thyroid ultrasound, and orbital computed tomography. PBMCs were isolated from about 9.1 ml of fresh peripheral blood by Ficoll-Paque density gradient centrifugation. Total RNA was extracted using Trizol reagent, and RNA quality was assessed on an Agilent 2100 Bioanalyzer.

The table lists this clonotype with a few counts. Its recognized antigen is unknown. Base qualities are missing; no much larger clone stands one base away. The TCR beta CDR3 regions were amplified from the RNA transcripts. The first round of RT-PCR for the TCR CDR3 was performed with the HTBI primer set and the Qiagen OneStep RT-PCR kit. Libraries were constructed in a second round of multiplex PCR, after which size selection and purification were performed. Libraries were sequenced paired-end with 100 bp reads on an Illumina HiSeq2000. Processing in the source paper ran as follows. SOAPnuke was used to process the raw data, throwing out any read that contained adapters or uncalled bases, had a mean Phred below 15, or lacked an exact constant-primer or identifier match. High-quality paired reads were merged using COPE v1.2.5, and each unique nucleotide sequence was defined as a clonotype. MiTCR v1.1 was used to align clonotypes to the IMGT TRBV, TRBD and TRBJ reference segments. Analysis was restricted to V-J combinations with a frequency above 0.0001, which covered roughly 99% of repertoires. A TCS score was defined as the ratio between F50 (clonal expansion) and ExV (chaos), using BLOSUM62-based TCRdist between CDR3 peptides within each V-J. Welch's t-statistics and random forest reduced 514 V-J features to 13, which were used in a naive Bayes classifier (R e1071). Using fastp at Q25 and MiXCR, TCRdb reprocessed the public reads and kept productive beta chains. One record per CDR3 amino acid sequence lists the most common genes and DNA. Here the V and J calls rest on TCRdb's processing, not on the authors' analysis. This sample has 500,000 to 650,000 distinct CDR3 sequences in its table, and 15% to 20% of those were observed once. The ten biggest clones cover around 17% of the sample.

This clonotype was sampled from a woman between 18 and 30 years old with Graves' ophthalmopathy. The sequence is built from TRBV6-1 and TRBJ1-1; too little of a D gene remains to name it. The source material was blood. The bases read TGTGCCAGCAACCCGAAGTGGAACACTGAAGCTTTCTTT. The encoded protein is CASNPKWNTEAFF.